What follows are 32 T cell receptor beta chains derived from one specimen sequenced in a study of Graves' ophthalmopathy and Graves' hyperthyroidism. Amplification of the TCR beta CDR3 regions used RNA transcripts (as template). An initial RT-PCR round employing HTBI primers preceded a second-round multiplex PCR. TCRdb re-derived calls from the multiplex PCR reads in MiXCR, one entry per CDR3 protein. The sample carries about 700,000 distinct CDR3 sequences, more than 40% recorded once. Material: peripheral blood. The receptor source for this set is an adult man with Graves' ophthalmopathy.

In this sample, this clonotype turned up many times. The CDR3 DNA follows: TGCGCCAGCAGCGTACAATTGGCCGGGGAGCTGTTTTTT. It is translated as CASSVQLAGELFF. J is TRBJ2-2 and V is TRBV5-1; D call uncertain. Germline V CDR1 and CDR2: SGHRS, YFSETQ. The length of the CDR3 is 13 residues. The V and J ends lost 4 bases and 6 bases respectively, with 10 bases between them.

The V gene is TRBV3-1, the J gene TRBJ1-1; D gene ambiguous. The germline V gene has CDR1 LGHDT and CDR2 YNNKEL (reference sequence). V lost 3 bases, J lost 2 bases, and 13 bases lay in between. The CDR3 loop spans 15 amino acids. The CDR3, as DNA: TGTGCCAGCAGCCATGATCAGACCGTTAACACTGAAGCTTTCTTT. Translated: CASSHDQTVNTEAFF. Using reference TRBV3-1 and TRBJ1-1 for the parts outside the CDR3, the full variable domain is DTAVSQTPKYLVTQMGNDKSIKCEQNLGHDTMYWYKQDSKKFLKIMFSYNNKELIINETVPNRFSPKSPDKAHLNLHINSLELGDSAVYFCASSHDQTVNTEAFFGQGTRLTVV.

The CDR3 here is CASSVETGGYTF. Written as DNA, the CDR3 is TGTGCCAGCAGCGTAGAGACAGGGGGCTACACCTTC. The rearrangement uses TRBV7-9 and TRBJ1-2; TRBD1 aligns across 7 bases. Germline V gives CDR1 SEHNR, CDR2 FQNEAQ (reference sequence). This CDR3 comprises 12 residues. The trim removed 5 bases at V and 8 bases at J, leaving 5 bases unmatched.

Ten or more counts support this clonotype. The chain couples TRBV2 to TRBJ1-5; 9 nucleotides align to TRBD1. The CDR3 loop spans 17 amino acids. V lost 6 bases, J lost 2 bases, and 11 bases stayed unmatched. CDR1 is SNHLY and CDR2 is FYNNEI in the germline V gene. The CDR3 region has the DNA TGTGCCAGCAGCGAGGGGACAGGGCGGGAAGGCAATCAGCCCCAGCATTTT. Translated, it gives CASSEGTGREGNQPQHF.

In this sample, this clonotype turned up a few times. This chain joins TRBV9 and TRBJ1-1, with 8 bases fitting TRBD1. CDR3 length equals 16 residues. V dropped 4 bases and J dropped 5; count of bases not matched to a gene: 13. From germline, CDR1 is SGDLS and CDR2 YYNGEE. The CDR3 nucleotides are TGTGCCAGCAGCCAAGATCCCGGGACAGGAGGAACTGAAGCTTTCTTT. Its translation is CASSQDPGTGGTEAFF.

The gene calls are TRBV2 and TRBJ1-5, with a weak D call TRBD1 (5 bases). The CDR3 spans 14 residues. Deletions cut 5 bases from V and 3 bases from J, with 11 bases between. Germline lookup yields CDR1 SNHLY and CDR2 FYNNEI. The DNA for the CDR3 is TGTGCCAGCAGTAGGGGCGGAAACAATCAGCCCCAGCATTTT. It codes for CASSRGGNNQPQHF.

This clonotype was seen ten or more times. The genes are TRBV2 and TRBJ2-5; D is undetermined. V was shortened by 8 bases and J by 1 base, with 11 bases between the two germline ends. Germline V gene sequence: CDR1 SNHLY, CDR2 FYNNEI. The CDR3 covers 13 residues. The DNA of the CDR3 is TGTGCCAGCCAGACCCAGCTCCAAGAGACCCAGTACTTC. It codes for CASQTQLQETQYF.

V is TRBV7-9 and J is TRBJ1-2; D might be TRBD1 (5 bases). This CDR3 has 16 residues. Trimming stripped 2 bases from V and 2 bases from J, with 15 bases between. Germline V gene lookup returns CDR1 SEHNR and CDR2 FQNEAQ (reference sequence). CDR3 loop: CASSLSIGGANYGYTF. CDR3 nucleotides: TGTGCCAGCAGCTTAAGTATCGGCGGGGCAAACTATGGCTACACCTTC.

The genes are TRBV4-1 and TRBJ2-7, with 12 bases lining up with TRBD1. The CDR3 runs to 15 residues. Trimming cost V 3 bases and J 6 bases; bases outside gene matches: 6. Germline V gene sequence: CDR1 MGHRA, CDR2 YSYEKL. The CDR3 is CASSQPRDRGLEQYF. The DNA for the CDR3 is TGCGCCAGCAGCCAGCCCAGGGACAGGGGGCTCGAGCAGTACTTC.

In this sample, this clonotype turned up many times. The chain recombines TRBV9 with TRBJ1-2; 12 bases agree with TRBD1. The CDR3 is 16 residues long. V shed 4 bases and J 4 bases; nucleotides not matched to a gene: 8. Germline assignment: CDR1 SGDLS and CDR2 YYNGEE. The CDR3 DNA reads as TGTGCCAGCAGCCTCACTCCGGGACAGGGGGCCTATGGCTACACCTTC. Residues: CASSLTPGQGAYGYTF.

This clonotype came up many times. The chain has TRBV5-8 and TRBJ2-5; 10 bases line up with TRBD2. This CDR3 is 16 amino acids long. J lost 1 base, V lost 4 bases, and 7 bases had no gene match. Germline CDR1 reads SGHTS; CDR2 reads YDEGEE. CDR3: CASSASGLAVQETQYF. CDR3 DNA: TGTGCCAGCAGCGCCTCCGGACTAGCGGTCCAAGAGACCCAGTACTTC.

The chain has TRBV20-1 and TRBJ1-2; D not resolved. The germline V gene has CDR1 DFQATT and CDR2 SNEGSKA (reference sequence). V lost 0 bases to trimming and J lost 12 bases, with 11 bases between them. The length of the CDR3 is 11 residues. Here the CDR3 reads CSARDPGGNTF. The DNA of the CDR3 is TGCAGTGCTAGAGATCCAGGAGGGAACACCTTC.

V and J are TRBV19 and TRBJ2-7; D unresolved. The germline CDR1 and CDR2 sequences are LNHDA and SQIVND (reference sequence). The V end lost 5 bases, the J end lost 6 bases, and 20 bases lay between the germline ends. The CDR3 consists of 15 residues. CDR3 region: CASSSSAPPSGEQYF. The CDR3 region has the DNA TGTGCCAGTAGTTCCTCCGCGCCCCCATCGGGCGAGCAGTACTTC.

This clonotype was found many times. This sequence joins TRBV19 and TRBJ2-7; D may correspond to TRBD1 or TRBD2 (6 bases each). This CDR3 is 14 amino acids long. In germline, CDR1 is LNHDA, CDR2 SQIVND (reference sequence). The V end was cut by 2 bases, the J end by 2 bases, with 10 bases between. As DNA, the CDR3 is TGTGCCAGTAGTATAAGAAGGGGGGCCTACGAGCAGTACTTC. Translated, it gives CASSIRRGAYEQYF.

Only a few counts were recorded for this clonotype. V gene TRBV3-1 combines with J gene TRBJ1-3, with D tentatively TRBD1 (5 bases). There are 17 residues in the CDR3. Germline V gives CDR1 LGHDT, CDR2 YNNKEL (reference sequence). V shed 1 base and J shed 0 bases, with 13 bases lying between them. The CDR3 is CASSQGRQPSSGNTIYF. Written as DNA, the CDR3 is TGTGCCAGCAGCCAAGGCCGACAGCCCTCCTCTGGAAACACCATATATTTT.

The chain carries TRBV9 and TRBJ2-7; D ambiguous. V lost 3 bases to trimming and J lost 0 bases, with 7 bases between them. The germline gives CDR1 SGDLS, CDR2 YYNGEE. The CDR3 totals 13 residues. The CDR3: CASSGVVSYEQYF. The CDR3 DNA is TGTGCCAGCAGCGGGGTCGTCTCCTACGAGCAGTACTTC.

The sample holds many counts of this clonotype. CDR3 amino acids: CASSSVGRGDTEAFF. The CDR3 DNA is TGTGCCAGCAGCTCCGTTGGGAGGGGGGACACTGAAGCTTTCTTT. The chain couples TRBV7-3 to TRBJ1-1; possible D gene TRBD1, 6 bases. Trimming cost V 4 bases and J 3 bases, with 15 bases left between them. This CDR3 is built from 15 residues. From germline, CDR1 is SGHTA and CDR2 FQGTGA.

The V gene is TRBV20-1, the J gene TRBJ1-1, with no clear D. The V end lost 6 bases, the J end lost 5 bases, and 13 bases lay between the germline ends. In germline, CDR1 is DFQATT, CDR2 SNEGSKA (reference sequence). This CDR3 has 12 residues. The CDR3, as DNA: TGCAGTGCGAGACTAGCGGGAACTGAAGCTTTCTTT. Residues: CSARLAGTEAFF.

This clonotype showed up many times. This chain uses TRBV7-9 with TRBJ2-5, with a tentative D call TRBD2 (5 bases). Germline V CDR1 and CDR2: SEHNR, FQNEAQ (reference sequence). The ends were cut back, 7 bases at V and 4 bases at J, with 19 bases in the middle. The length of the CDR3 is 15 residues. The CDR3 DNA is TGTGCCAGCACCTATAGGCCAGGAGGTGGAGAGACCCAGTACTTC. Its protein product is CASTYRPGGGETQYF.

The chain is built from TRBV24-1 and TRBJ2-3; 12 bases fit TRBD2. The CDR3 runs 16 residues. The germline CDR1 and CDR2 sequences are KGHDR and SFDVKD. With 7 bases clipped from V and 2 bases from J, the junction kept 6 bases outside the gene matches. The DNA for the CDR3 is TGTGCCACCAGCCGAGGACTAGCGGGACTCACAGATACGCAGTATTTT. Protein sequence: CATSRGLAGLTDTQYF.

J is TRBJ2-7 and V is TRBV11-2, with a weak D call TRBD2 (6 bases). Trimming left V 5 bases short and J 4 bases short, with 18 bases between. CDR1 is SGHAT, CDR2 FQNNGV, per germline. The CDR3 sequence is 15 residues long. The CDR3 sequence is CASSPRGGVIYEQYF. The CDR3, as DNA: TGTGCCAGCAGCCCGAGGGGAGGCGTCATTTACGAGCAGTACTTC.

A few counts support this clonotype. This may come from a read error, since a much larger clone is one base off. Because it lacks the conserved phenylalanine or tryptophan at the end, this CDR3 is likely a read error. The chain uses TRBV2 and TRBJ1-2; D gene uncertain. Germline V CDR1 and CDR2: SNHLY, FYNNEI. CDR3 length: 10 residues. V lost 8 bases and J lost 8, with 9 bases in between. The CDR3 loop is CASPQEGYTL. The CDR3 DNA sequence: TGTGCCAGCCCGCAGGAAGGCTACACCCTC.

This clonotype was counted ten times or more. The rearrangement links TRBV5-1 to TRBJ2-6, with TRBD1 identical over 10 bases. The germline CDR1 and CDR2 sequences are SGHRS and YFSETQ. This CDR3 has 15 residues. V was pared by 5 bases and J by 4 bases, with 3 bases of the junction left unmatched. The CDR3 loop reads CASRGQGSGANVLTF. In DNA form, the CDR3 reads TGCGCCAGCAGGGGACAGGGGTCCGGGGCCAACGTCCTGACTTTC.

There are many counts of this clonotype. The chain carries TRBV20-1 and TRBJ1-1; possibly TRBD1 for D (5 bases). V was shortened by 6 bases and J by 11 bases, with 16 bases between the two germline ends. The germline V gene has CDR1 DFQATT and CDR2 SNEGSKA (reference sequence). This CDR3 has 11 residues. CDR3 DNA: TGCAGTGCCCGGGACGGACCTAAGGCTTTCTTT. This translates into CSARDGPKAFF.

This clonotype was counted at least ten times. V gene TRBV5-1 combines with J gene TRBJ1-1, with 12 bases lining up with TRBD1. CDR1 and CDR2 from the germline V gene are SGHRS and YFSETQ. The V and J ends lost 4 bases and 8 bases, in that order; junction bases with no gene match: 3. The length of the CDR3 is 13 residues. CDR3 in DNA: TGCGCCAGCAGCCTGGGACAGGGGGCAGAAGCTTTCTTT. Its translation: CASSLGQGAEAFF.

The chain carries TRBV13 and TRBJ1-1; D is unclear. The V and J ends lost 5 bases and 0 bases respectively, with 16 bases between them. The CDR3 loop spans 16 amino acids. Germline V gene lookup returns CDR1 PRHDT and CDR2 FYEKMQ (reference sequence). CDR3 bases: TGTGCCAGCAGCCCCCCCGTTTCTCAGATGAACACTGAAGCTTTCTTT. Residues: CASSPPVSQMNTEAFF.

This clonotype has at least ten counts. The V and J genes are TRBV20-1 and TRBJ1-1; 7 nucleotides align to TRBD1. After removal of 5 bases from V and 1 base from J, the junction contained 13 bases not matched to a gene. Per germline, CDR1 DFQATT and CDR2 SNEGSKA (reference sequence). This CDR3 is built from 16 residues. The CDR3 coding sequence is TGCAGTGCTCCGGACAGGAGAGAGGTTGGGAACACTGAAGCTTTCTTT. Its translation is CSAPDRREVGNTEAFF.

This clonotype occurred many times. The genes are TRBV20-1 and TRBJ2-7, with a tentative D call TRBD2 (5 bases). The V gene lost 0 bases and the J gene lost 6 bases, with 9 bases spanning the gap. Germline CDR1 DFQATT, CDR2 SNEGSKA (reference sequence). The CDR3 has 12 residues. The CDR3 region has the DNA TGCAGTGCTAGAGACGAGGGCTTCGAGCAGTACTTC. Amino acids: CSARDEGFEQYF.

This clonotype appeared many times. The DNA for the CDR3 is TGTGCCATCAGTGAGACCGCTGAGGGCTATGGCTACACCTTC. Protein: CAISETAEGYGYTF. The rearrangement uses TRBV10-3 and TRBJ1-2, with unresolved D. The CDR3 length is 14 residues. Trimming took 2 bases from V and 4 from J, leaving 11 bases between them. Per the germline V gene, CDR1 is ENHRY and CDR2 is SYGVKD.

This clonotype appeared a few times. Its ends do not fully match the called genes, so a read error is possible. The V gene is TRBV7-9, the J gene TRBJ2-5; possibly TRBD2 for D (5 bases). From germline, CDR1 is SEHNR and CDR2 FQNEAQ (reference sequence). The CDR3 is 15 residues long. In nucleotides, the CDR3 is TGCGCCAGCAGCCAAGAAAGCGGCAGATCGGAGACCCAGTACTTC. Its protein is CASSQESGRSETQYF.

The table lists this clonotype with a few counts. The chain combines TRBV10-3 with TRBJ1-1; 9 bases are a match to TRBD1. The CDR3 contains 14 residues. Looked up from germline, CDR1 is ENHRY and CDR2 is SYGVKD. V dropped 10 bases and J dropped 5; count of bases not matched to a gene: 11. Here the CDR3 reads CASRIQGARTEAFF. In DNA form, the CDR3 reads TGTGCCAGCAGGATACAGGGGGCGCGGACTGAAGCTTTCTTT.

This clonotype turned up a few times. The V gene is TRBV15, the J gene TRBJ2-6; D is unclear. The CDR3 contains 10 residues. V gave up 0 bases and J gave up 15 bases, with 3 bases separating them. The germline V gene has CDR1 LNHNV and CDR2 YYDKDF (reference sequence). The CDR3: CATSREDLTF. CDR3 bases: TGTGCCACCAGCAGAGAGGACCTGACTTTC. The full variable domain, completed using reference TRBV15 and TRBJ2-6, is DAMVIQNPRYQVTQFGKPVTLSCSQTLNHNVMYWYQQKSSQAPKLLFHYYDKDFNNEADTPDNFQSRRPNTSFCFLDIRSPGLGDTAMYLCATSREDLTFGAGSRLTVL.